The rows below give T cell receptor beta chains drawn from one sample of a study of response to subunit inactivated influenza vaccine. From the RT-PCR reads, TCRdb called clonotypes with MiXCR, one entry per CDR3 protein. Of roughly 550,000 distinct CDR3 sequences detected, under 30% appear once; the ten largest clones hold around 2.8%. The sample also formed part of further work on T cells expressing NK-cell markers.

The input for sequencing was CD4+ T cells sorted from PBMCs, taken roughly 12 days after vaccination. The source of these receptors is a man aged 45 to 65 who received an inactivated influenza vaccine. Each CDR3 is given with its conserved first and last residue. A D gene is named only where the DNA matches it firmly. Part of the rows lack a size; the others show once, few, many or a class for expanded clones.

D: NA; size: NA; V: TRBV3-1; J: TRBJ2-5; CDR3: CASSQFRRTQYF; DNA: TGTGCCAGCAGCCAATTTCGTAGAACCCAGTACTTC
D: TRBD1; size: many; V: TRBV6-1; J: TRBJ2-7; CDR3: CASSPDRGRGEQYF; DNA: TGTGCCAGCAGTCCAGACAGGGGGCGAGGCGAGCAGTACTTC
D: NA; size: NA; V: TRBV6-1; J: TRBJ1-3; CDR3: CASTGGGGGNTIYF; DNA: TGTGCCAGCACCGGCGGGGGGGGTGGAAACACCATATATTTT
D: TRBD2; size: once; V: TRBV20-1; J: TRBJ2-5; CDR3: CSARDLGLVKETQYF; DNA: TGCAGTGCTAGAGATCTGGGACTAGTCAAAGAGACCCAGTACTTC
D: TRBD2; size: NA; V: TRBV24-1; J: TRBJ2-1; CDR3: CATSGLLSGRASYNEQFF; DNA: TGTGCCACCAGTGGCCTCCTTAGCGGGAGGGCCTCCTACAATGAGCAGTTCTTC
D: NA; size: NA; V: TRBV18; J: TRBJ2-7; CDR3: CASSPGRAEQYF; DNA: TGTGCCAGCTCACCAGGCAGGGCCGAGCAGTACTTC
D: NA; size: NA; V: TRBV12-3/TRBV12-4; J: TRBJ2-5; CDR3: CASSRTRAETQYF; DNA: TGTGCCAGCAGCCGTACTAGGGCGGAGACCCAGTACTTC
D: NA; size: NA; V: TRBV7-2; J: TRBJ1-5; CDR3: CASSWQGSNQPQHF; DNA: TGTGCCAGCAGCTGGCAGGGATCCAATCAGCCCCAGCATTTT
D: NA; size: NA; V: TRBV9; J: TRBJ2-5; CDR3: CASSRGGTNQETQYF; DNA: TGTGCCAGCAGCAGAGGAGGTACTAACCAAGAGACCCAGTACTTC
D: NA; size: NA; V: TRBV20-1; J: TRBJ2-3; CDR3: CSARQDTQYF; DNA: TGCAGTGCTAGGCAAGATACGCAGTATTTT
D: NA; size: NA; V: TRBV6-2/TRBV6-3; J: TRBJ2-2; CDR3: CASSSVAVSSGELFF; DNA: TGTGCCAGCAGTTCCGTGGCAGTATCCTCCGGGGAGCTGTTTTTT
D: TRBD2; size: NA; V: TRBV28; J: TRBJ2-2; CDR3: CASSRLAGGTGELFF; DNA: TGTGCCAGCAGCCGACTAGCGGGGGGCACCGGGGAGCTGTTTTTT
D: NA; size: NA; V: TRBV12-3/TRBV12-4; J: TRBJ2-5; CDR3: CASSFSPDSGRETQYF; DNA: TGTGCCAGCAGTTTTTCCCCCGACAGCGGTCGGGAGACCCAGTACTTC
D: TRBD1; size: NA; V: TRBV5-1; J: TRBJ2-7; CDR3: CASSWGQGTSYEQYF; DNA: TGCGCCAGCAGCTGGGGACAGGGTACAAGCTACGAGCAGTACTTC
D: TRBD2; size: few; V: TRBV11-2; J: TRBJ2-1; CDR3: CASSLDWTSGVSSYNEQFF; DNA: TGTGCCAGCAGCTTAGATTGGACTAGCGGAGTAAGCTCCTACAATGAGCAGTTCTTC
D: NA; size: NA; V: TRBV19; J: TRBJ2-3; CDR3: CASSKAQSDTQYF; DNA: TGTGCCAGTAGTAAAGCCCAGTCAGATACGCAGTATTTT
D: TRBD2; size: few; V: TRBV9; J: TRBJ2-7; CDR3: CASSPSSGPIEQYF; DNA: TGTGCCAGCAGCCCTTCTAGCGGCCCCATCGAGCAGTACTTC
D: NA; size: few; V: TRBV3-1; J: TRBJ1-6; CDR3: CASSQGGALHF; DNA: TGTGCCAGCAGCCAAGGGGGGGCCCTCCACTTT
D: TRBD1; size: NA; V: TRBV12-3/TRBV12-4; J: TRBJ1-5; CDR3: CASSTGVHQPQHF; DNA: TGTGCCAGCAGTACAGGGGTGCACCAGCCCCAGCATTTT
D: TRBD1; size: few; V: TRBV4-3; J: TRBJ2-2; CDR3: CASSQEHRGQTGELFF; DNA: TGCGCCAGCAGCCAAGAGCACAGGGGGCAAACCGGGGAGCTGTTTTTT
D: NA; size: few; V: TRBV3-1; J: TRBJ2-7; CDR3: CASSQEYGVSYEQYF; DNA: TGTGCCAGCAGCCAAGAGTACGGGGTCTCCTACGAGCAGTACTTC
D: NA; size: few; V: TRBV7-9; J: TRBJ2-2; CDR3: CASGISSNTGELFF; DNA: TGTGCCAGCGGGATTTCCTCGAACACCGGGGAGCTGTTTTTT
D: NA; size: NA; V: TRBV4-3; J: TRBJ1-2; CDR3: CASSQEFGSNYGYTF; DNA: TGCGCCAGCAGCCAAGAGTTCGGTAGTAACTATGGCTACACCTTC
D: NA; size: NA; V: TRBV6-1; J: TRBJ1-3; CDR3: CASRHGTASSGNTIYF; DNA: TGTGCCAGCAGGCATGGGACCGCTAGCTCTGGAAACACCATATATTTT
D: TRBD2; size: NA; V: TRBV6-2/TRBV6-3; J: TRBJ2-7; CDR3: CASRPGTSGSAYEQYF; DNA: TGTGCCAGCAGACCCGGGACTAGCGGGAGCGCCTACGAGCAGTACTTC
D: NA; size: few; V: TRBV12-3/TRBV12-4; J: TRBJ2-5; CDR3: CASREGLSQETQYF; DNA: TGTGCCAGCAGGGAGGGACTCTCCCAAGAGACCCAGTACTTC
D: TRBD2; size: NA; V: TRBV28; J: TRBJ2-7; CDR3: CASSFTGRGLAGFEQYF; DNA: TGTGCCAGCAGTTTCACAGGGAGGGGACTAGCGGGGTTCGAGCAGTACTTC
D: TRBD1; size: NA; V: TRBV7-8; J: TRBJ1-5; CDR3: CASSSRQGRQQPQHF; DNA: TGTGCCAGCAGCTCCCGACAGGGACGACAACAGCCCCAGCATTTT
D: TRBD1; size: NA; V: TRBV4-1; J: TRBJ1-2; CDR3: CASSQSGQVNYGYTF; DNA: TGCGCCAGCAGCCAATCGGGACAGGTTAACTATGGCTACACCTTC
D: NA; size: few; V: TRBV11-2; J: TRBJ2-4; CDR3: CASSPDTMGLQYF; DNA: TGTGCCAGCAGCCCGGACACCATGGGGCTTCAGTACTTC
D: NA; size: few; V: TRBV4-1; J: TRBJ2-4; CDR3: CASSQGPGNIQYF; DNA: TGCGCCAGCAGCCAGGGCCCGGGCAACATTCAGTACTTC
D: TRBD1; size: few; V: TRBV4-3; J: TRBJ1-2; CDR3: CASSRNRGPGYGYTF; DNA: TGCGCCAGCAGCCGGAACAGGGGCCCAGGCTATGGCTACACCTTC
D: NA; size: few; V: TRBV2; J: TRBJ1-2; CDR3: CASSEWGSYGYTF; DNA: TGTGCCAGCAGTGAATGGGGCAGCTATGGCTACACCTTC
D: NA; size: few; V: TRBV9; J: TRBJ2-2; CDR3: CASSGLQRVDTGELFF; DNA: TGTGCCAGCAGTGGACTCCAGAGGGTCGACACCGGGGAGCTGTTTTTT
D: NA; size: NA; V: TRBV11-2; J: TRBJ2-7; CDR3: CASSSGTAGDYEQYF; DNA: TGTGCCAGCAGCTCGGGGACAGCGGGGGACTACGAGCAGTACTTC
D: TRBD2; size: NA; V: TRBV7-3; J: TRBJ2-7; CDR3: CASSVPGLAGERWFEQYF; DNA: TGTGCCAGCAGCGTGCCGGGACTAGCGGGAGAACGGTGGTTCGAGCAGTACTTC
D: TRBD2; size: NA; V: TRBV29-1; J: TRBJ2-7; CDR3: CSVAPGLAGGEQYF; DNA: TGCAGCGTTGCCCCGGGACTAGCGGGAGGCGAGCAGTACTTC
D: TRBD1; size: NA; V: TRBV7-2; J: TRBJ2-4; CDR3: CASSPPLGTGAKNIQYF; DNA: TGTGCCAGCAGCCCCCCCTTGGGGACAGGGGCCAAAAACATTCAGTACTTC
D: NA; size: few; V: TRBV20-1; J: TRBJ1-5; CDR3: CSASRQIYNQPQHF; DNA: TGCAGTGCTAGTCGGCAGATATACAATCAGCCCCAGCATTTT
D: NA; size: few; V: TRBV7-2; J: TRBJ2-7; CDR3: CASSPYFGSSYEQYF; DNA: TGTGCCAGCAGCCCATACTTCGGAAGCTCCTACGAGCAGTACTTC
D: NA; size: NA; V: TRBV20-1; J: TRBJ2-3; CDR3: CSARGFRGSGDTQYF; DNA: TGCAGTGCTAGAGGGTTCAGGGGCTCAGGAGATACGCAGTATTTT
D: NA; size: NA; V: TRBV19; J: TRBJ2-7; CDR3: CASSIGTGSYEQYF; DNA: TGTGCCAGTAGTATAGGAACAGGGTCCTACGAGCAGTACTTC